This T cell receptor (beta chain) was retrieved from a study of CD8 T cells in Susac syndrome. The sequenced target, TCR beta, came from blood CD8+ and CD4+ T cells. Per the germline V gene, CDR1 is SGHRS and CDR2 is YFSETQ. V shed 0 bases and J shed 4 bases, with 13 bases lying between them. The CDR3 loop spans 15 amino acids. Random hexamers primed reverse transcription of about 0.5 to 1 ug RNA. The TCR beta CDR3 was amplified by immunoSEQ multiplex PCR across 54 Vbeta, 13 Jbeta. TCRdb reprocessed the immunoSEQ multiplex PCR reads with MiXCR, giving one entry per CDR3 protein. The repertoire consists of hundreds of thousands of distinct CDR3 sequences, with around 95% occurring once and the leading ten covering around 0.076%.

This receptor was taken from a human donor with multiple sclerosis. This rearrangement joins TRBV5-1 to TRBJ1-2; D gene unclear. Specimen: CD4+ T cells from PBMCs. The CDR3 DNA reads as TGCGCCAGCAGCTTGGATGTAGGGCGAGGCTATGGCTACACCTTC. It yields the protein CASSLDVGRGYGYTF.